Following are 15 T cell receptor beta chains from one sample sequenced in a study of blood T cells in healthy people across ages (dated by TCRdb to about 2015). Libraries came from 5' RACE. TCRdb shows the sequencer as Illumina HiSeq 2500. A second PCR of about 6 to 11 cycles was performed with a sample-barcoded 5' primer and a J-beta primer mix. TCRdb handled the public reads itself, with Q25 trimming in fastp and clone calling in MiXCR, and kept productive beta chains. CDR3 protein sequences are deduplicated, and each keeps its most common genes and DNA. In this sample the table shows some 1,500,000 distinct CDR3 sequences, roughly 43% of which occur a single time. The top ten hold 4% of the sample. The sequencing sample was made of blood. These receptors all stem from a woman between 18 and 29 years old in good health.

The chain combines TRBV11-2 with TRBJ1-1; 12 bases fit TRBD1. The CDR3 covers 17 residues. J lost 1 base, V lost 3 bases, and 6 bases had no gene match. The germline V gene encodes CDR1 SGHAT and CDR2 FQNNGV. In DNA, the CDR3 is TGTGCCAGCAGCTTTGCCCCGGGACAGGGGGCGAACACTGAAGCTTTCTTT. Amino acid sequence: CASSFAPGQGANTEAFF.

The rearrangement uses TRBV4-1 and TRBJ1-5, with D unclear. This CDR3 has 18 amino acids. Germline-derived CDR1 and CDR2 are MGHRA and YSYEKL. With 2 bases removed from V and 0 bases from J, the gap between germline ends came to 17 bases. The CDR3 DNA follows: TGCGCCAGCAGCCAACTTCCAGGAGTGACCCATAGCAATCAGCCCCAGCATTTT. Its protein product is CASSQLPGVTHSNQPQHF.

This clonotype was observed a handful of times. The chain carries TRBV20-1 and TRBJ2-3; 7 bases are a match to TRBD2. This CDR3 has 14 amino acids. V lost 7 bases to trimming and J lost 1 base; unmatched junction nucleotides: 8. Looked up from germline, CDR1 is DFQATT and CDR2 is SNEGSKA (reference sequence). Written as DNA, the CDR3 is TGCAGTGACAATCGGGAGGCAGGCACAGATACGCAGTATTTT. This encodes CSDNREAGTDTQYF.

This rearrangement joins TRBV5-6 to TRBJ1-2, with 10 bases lining up with TRBD1. This CDR3 contains 15 residues. Germline V gene sequence: CDR1 SGHDT, CDR2 YYEEEE. The V segment lost 4 bases and the J segment 6 bases; nucleotides outside the gene matches: 9. The CDR3 DNA is TGTGCCAGCAGCGTGAGATGGACAGGGGGGAATGGCTACACCTTC. It encodes CASSVRWTGGNGYTF.

The J gene is TRBJ1-4, the V gene TRBV19, with 9 bases matching TRBD1. The junction had 9 bases not matched to a gene; V was cut back by 6 bases and J by 4 bases. CDR1 and CDR2 (germline): LNHDA, SQIVND (reference sequence). The CDR3 length is 16 residues. CDR3 in DNA: TGTGCCAGTAGGGACAGGGGTTGGTCGGGTAATGAAAAACTGTTTTTT. Translated, it gives CASRDRGWSGNEKLFF.

The chain joins TRBV19 to TRBJ2-4, with D possibly TRBD2 on 6 matching bases. Matching the DNA end better, TRBJ2-7 makes the J call doubtful. Germline loops: CDR1 LNHDA, CDR2 SQIVND (reference sequence). There are 14 residues in the CDR3. For the CDR3, the DNA is TGTGCCCGACAATCGGAGGGGCGGCCCTACGAGCAGTACTTC. It is translated as CARQSEGRPYEQYF.

This clonotype was seen more than once but under ten times. The chain uses TRBV12-3 or TRBV12-4 and TRBJ2-3; D is possibly TRBD2 (5 bases). This CDR3 is built from 13 residues. Trimming shortened V by 7 bases and J by 4 bases, and 12 bases separated the two germline ends. In DNA form, the CDR3 reads TGTGCCAGCAACGGACGCGGGCCAGATACGCAGTATTTT. Its protein product is CASNGRGPDTQYF.

The rearrangement links TRBV27 to TRBJ2-3, with 11 bases matching TRBD2. Looked up from germline, CDR1 is MNHEY and CDR2 is SMNVEV (reference sequence). The V and J ends lost 5 bases and 6 bases, in that order; junction bases with no gene match: 10. The length of the CDR3 is 16 residues. CDR3 bases: TGTGCCAGCAGTCCCGGGACTAGCGGCGCTTTGGATACGCAGTATTTT. Protein: CASSPGTSGALDTQYF.

The chain carries TRBV6-6 and TRBJ2-6; 8 bases match TRBD1. This CDR3 is built from 17 residues. Germline CDR1 reads MNHNY; CDR2 reads SVGAGI (reference sequence). The trim removed 6 bases at V and 0 bases at J, leaving 7 bases unmatched. CDR3 protein: CASRGTGGFSGANVLTF. The CDR3 nucleotides read TGTGCCAGCAGGGGGACAGGAGGATTCTCTGGGGCCAACGTCCTGACTTTC.

V is TRBV20-1 and J is TRBJ2-4; TRBD1 aligns across 7 bases. The J call could be wrong; TRBJ2-7 is a better fit for the DNA end. CDR3 length: 15 residues. Per germline, CDR1 DFQATT and CDR2 SNEGSKA (reference sequence). For the CDR3, the DNA is TGCAGTGCTAGAGATCGGACAGGCCTCATCTACGAGCAGTACTTC. Protein: CSARDRTGLIYEQYF.

V usage is TRBV30 and J usage is TRBJ2-1; 10 bases map to TRBD2. This CDR3 has 12 residues. Per the germline V gene, CDR1 is GTSNPN and CDR2 is SVGIG (reference sequence). With 4 bases clipped from V and 8 bases from J, the junction kept 2 bases outside the gene matches. The DNA of the CDR3 is TGTGCCTGGACTCTAGCGGGAGATGAGCAGTTCTTC. Translation: CAWTLAGDEQFF.

This sequence joins TRBV20-1 and TRBJ2-1, with 11 bases identical to TRBD2. The V gene's germline CDR1 is DFQATT and CDR2 SNEGSKA (reference sequence). The V and J ends lost 2 bases and 10 bases, in that order; junction bases with no gene match: 10. The CDR3 extends over 15 amino acids. The CDR3 spells CSARHRLAGGPEQFF. CDR3 DNA sequence: TGCAGTGCTAGACATCGGCTAGCGGGGGGCCCAGAGCAGTTCTTC.

V usage is TRBV20-1 and J usage is TRBJ2-7; TRBD1 matches 7 bases. This CDR3 has 13 amino acids. With 8 bases clipped from V and 0 bases from J, the junction kept 7 bases outside the gene matches. The germline CDR1 and CDR2 sequences are DFQATT and SNEGSKA (reference sequence). The CDR3 loop is CSPKTGSSYEQYF. The CDR3 nucleotides read TGCAGTCCTAAGACAGGGAGCTCCTACGAGCAGTACTTC.

This clonotype has a single count. The chain combines TRBV7-8 with TRBJ1-5; 7 nucleotides line up with TRBD1. The CDR3 loop spans 17 amino acids. Trimming took 1 base from V and 0 from J; bases not matched to a gene: 6. The germline V gene encodes CDR1 SGHVS and CDR2 FQNEAQ. This chain's CDR3 is CASSLVGTANSNQPQHF. The CDR3 bases are TGTGCCAGCAGCTTAGTTGGGACAGCAAATAGCAATCAGCCCCAGCATTTT.

This clonotype has ten or more counts. The DNA of the CDR3 is TGCAGCTCTAAGGGACAGGGGGACACCGGGGAGCTGTTTTTT. It translates to CSSKGQGDTGELFF. V usage is TRBV29-1 and J usage is TRBJ2-2; 11 positions match TRBD1. Germline CDR1 SQVTM, CDR2 ANQGSEA. V lost 8 bases and J lost 3; bases outside the gene matches: 5. This CDR3 has 14 residues.